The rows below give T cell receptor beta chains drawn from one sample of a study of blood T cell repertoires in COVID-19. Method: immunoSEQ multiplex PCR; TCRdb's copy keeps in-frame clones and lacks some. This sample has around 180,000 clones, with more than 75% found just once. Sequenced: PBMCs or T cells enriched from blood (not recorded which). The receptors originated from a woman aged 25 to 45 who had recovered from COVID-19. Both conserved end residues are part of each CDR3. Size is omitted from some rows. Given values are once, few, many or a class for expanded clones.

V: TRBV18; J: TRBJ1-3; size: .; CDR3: CASSTDSPGNTIYF
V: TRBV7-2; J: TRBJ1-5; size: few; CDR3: CASSPGTGASQPQHF
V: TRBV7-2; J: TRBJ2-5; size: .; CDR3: CASSLAGGLGETQYF
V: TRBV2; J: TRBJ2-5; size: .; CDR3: CAGQRGETQYF
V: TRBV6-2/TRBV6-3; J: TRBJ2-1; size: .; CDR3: CASSYDTGYRNEQFF
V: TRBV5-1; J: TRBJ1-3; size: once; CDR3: CASSLGQGAGNTIYF
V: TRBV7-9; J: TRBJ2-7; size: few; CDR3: CASSHGQSVAYEQYF
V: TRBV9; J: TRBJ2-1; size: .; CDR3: CASSASSSGRGNEQFF
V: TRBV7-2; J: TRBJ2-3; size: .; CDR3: CASSLEPGGITDTQYF
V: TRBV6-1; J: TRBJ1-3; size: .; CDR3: CASSELVGSSGNTIYF
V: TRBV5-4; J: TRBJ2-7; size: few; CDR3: CASSLVGVLGYEQYF
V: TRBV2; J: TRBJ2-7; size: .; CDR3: CASSGLAGRYEQYF
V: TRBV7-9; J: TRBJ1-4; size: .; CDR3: CASSTTGLREKLFF
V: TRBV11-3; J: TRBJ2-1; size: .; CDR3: CASRRLAGGSGNEQFF
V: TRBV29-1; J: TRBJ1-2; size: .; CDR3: CSAQGQGTYGYTF
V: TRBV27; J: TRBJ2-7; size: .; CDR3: CASSTHADRVASYEQYF
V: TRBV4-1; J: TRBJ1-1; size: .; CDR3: CASSQDYGTANTEAFF
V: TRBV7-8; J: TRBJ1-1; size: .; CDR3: CASSSIGTGEDTEAFF
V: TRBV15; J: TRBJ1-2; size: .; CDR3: CATSRDGAGYYGYTF
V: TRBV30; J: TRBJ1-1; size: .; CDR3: CAWEGQGKAFF
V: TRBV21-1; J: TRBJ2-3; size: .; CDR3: CASSKDDRVVYTDTQYF